This T cell receptor (beta chain) comes out of a study of T cell changes during pregnancy in multiple sclerosis. The CDR3 spans 16 residues. Losses at the gene ends were 3 bases for V and 4 bases for J; bases not matched to a gene: 10. Germline CDR1 and CDR2: SGHTA and FQGNSA. Clones were read by immunoSEQ multiplex PCR, and TCRdb kept only the in-frame ones, dropping some. The repertoire includes about 40,000 clones, 90% of them detected once, and 0.43% sits in the top ten. This TCR was sampled from a female donor with multiple sclerosis, enrolled in a pregnancy study. Material: CD4+ T cells from peripheral blood mononuclear cells, obtained in the third trimester of pregnancy. V usage is TRBV7-2 and J usage is TRBJ2-7; TRBD1 matches 9 bases. CDR3 bases: TGTGCCAGCAGCTTTCAAGGACAGGGGCGGGCATACGAGCAGTACTTC. It codes for CASSFQGQGRAYEQYF. The full variable domain, its missing parts supplied by reference TRBV7-2 and TRBJ2-7, is GAGVSQSPSNKVTEKGKDVELRCDPISGHTALYWYRQSLGQGLEFLIYFQGNSAPDKSGLPSDRFSAERTGGSVSTLTIQRTQQEDSAVYLCASSFQGQGRAYEQYFGPGTRLTVT.